The clone carrying this T cell receptor beta chain was picked up one time. This entry is derived from a study of blood T cell repertoires in COVID-19. Study overall: The United States, Italy and Spain supplied acute and convalescent COVID-19 samples. T cells, B-cell-depleted T cells, or PBMCs provided the cDNA or gDNA that served as material.

In the original analysis: It was from reference gene primer amplification that nucleated cell counts were estimated. Data came from immunoSEQ multiplex PCR; TCRdb stores just in-frame clones and leaves some out. V and J calls and clone size are copied from that table; D and trimming were computed from the DNA. Of 60,000 or so clones detected, roughly four fifths appear once; the ten largest clones hold 3.5%. The CDR3 length is 13 residues. The V end lost 3 bases, the J end lost 1 base, and 6 bases lay between the germline ends. Germline-derived CDR1 and CDR2 are SGHNT and YENEEA. V and J are TRBV11-3 and TRBJ1-1, with a weak D call TRBD1 (5 bases). Sequencing used peripheral blood. The TCR originated in a man between 60 and 70 years old with acute or convalescent COVID-19. In nucleotides, the CDR3 is TGTGCCAGCAGCTTTGGACAGAACACTGAAGCTTTCTTT. Translating it yields CASSFGQNTEAFF.